This TCR beta chain derives from a study of cytomegalovirus exposure and HLA in healthy donors. Germline V lookup: CDR1 MNHEY, CDR2 SMNVEV (reference sequence). V was trimmed by 2 bases and J by 0 bases, leaving 5 bases between them. The CDR3 has 14 amino acids. The PCR made use of 60 Vbeta and 13 Jbeta primers. Sequencing was performed with immunoSEQ multiplex PCR; in TCRdb, only in-frame clones are kept and a portion is missing. There are about 130,000 clones in the sample; approximately 69% occur only once, and 6.6% lies in the top ten. Broader study findings: Reports state that TCR beta sequences accurately predicted most subjects' HLA-A and HLA-B alleles.

A note on this clone: No antigen is known for it.

The material sequenced was PBMCs. This clonotype originated in a man aged 35-49 years in good health and CMV-seropositive. The genes are TRBV27 and TRBJ2-1; D call uncertain. The CDR3 bases are TGTGCCAGCAGTTTACCCCACTCCTACAATGAGCAGTTCTTC. It specifies CASSLPHSYNEQFF.